These 19 T cell receptor beta chains were all obtained from the same sample, sequenced in a study of T cell responses to AZD1222 COVID-19 vaccine. Method: immunoSEQ multiplex PCR; TCRdb's copy keeps in-frame clones and lacks some. The sample includes approximately 140,000 clones, 75% to 95% seen only once; the top ten take under 2%. This specimen was peripheral blood, taken 28 days after the second AZD1222 dose. The receptors stem from an adult who received the AZD1222 COVID-19 vaccine.

The chain is built from TRBV2 and TRBJ2-5, with 7 bases that match TRBD2. Trimming cost V 0 bases and J 4 bases; bases outside gene matches: 5. The CDR3 loop spans 15 amino acids. Germline CDR1 SNHLY, CDR2 FYNNEI. This chain's CDR3 is CASSEALGGRETQYF. In DNA form, the CDR3 reads TGTGCCAGCAGTGAAGCGCTGGGGGGGAGAGAGACCCAGTACTTC.

This chain connects TRBV9 to TRBJ1-2, with D tentatively TRBD1 (6 bases). The CDR3 runs to 14 residues. Looked up from germline, CDR1 is SGDLS and CDR2 is YYNGEE. V dropped 3 bases and J dropped 7 bases, with 16 bases sitting between them. In DNA, the CDR3 is TGTGCCAGCAGCGAGATAGGGGGGTACGGTGGCTACACCTTC. It translates to CASSEIGGYGGYTF. Combining the CDR3 with reference TRBV9 and TRBJ1-2 gives the whole variable domain DSGVTQTPKHLITATGQRVTLRCSPRSGDLSVYWYQQSLDQGLQFLIQYYNGEERAKGNILERFSAQQFPDLHSELNLSSLELGDSALYFCASSEIGGYGGYTFGSGTRLTVV.

The chain combines TRBV10-3 with TRBJ1-5; TRBD1 aligns across 12 bases. Losses at the gene ends were 8 bases for V and 1 base for J; bases not matched to a gene: 12. Per germline, CDR1 ENHRY and CDR2 SYGVKD. The CDR3 consists of 18 residues. CDR3 protein: CAIGTGQGALGSNQPQHF. The CDR3 DNA follows: TGTGCCATCGGGACGGGACAGGGGGCTTTAGGGAGCAATCAGCCCCAGCATTTT.

V and J are TRBV7-9 and TRBJ1-2; the D gene is possibly TRBD1 (6 bases). This CDR3 has 14 residues. Trimming left V 4 bases short and J 3 bases short, with 12 bases between. Germline V gene sequence: CDR1 SEHNR, CDR2 FQNEAQ (reference sequence). CDR3 amino acids: CASSSGGSDYGYTF. For the CDR3, the DNA is TGTGCCAGCAGCTCGGGGGGCAGCGACTATGGCTACACCTTC.

The chain links TRBV18 to TRBJ2-7; 8 bases agree with TRBD1. CDR3 length: 15 amino acids. Per germline, CDR1 KGHSH and CDR2 LQKENI. The V gene end was trimmed by 5 bases and the J gene end by 5 bases; junction bases not matched to a gene: 11. CDR3 amino acids: CASSTITGGRDEQYF. CDR3 coding DNA: TGTGCCAGCTCAACGATAACAGGGGGAAGGGACGAGCAGTACTTC.

The chain is built from TRBV7-2 and TRBJ2-5; possibly TRBD2 for D (5 bases). V lost 7 bases, J lost 0 bases, and 9 bases lay in between. The CDR3 runs 13 residues. CDR1 is SGHTA, CDR2 FQGNSA, per germline. In nucleotides, the CDR3 is TGTGCCAGCACCGAGCGGTACCAAGAGACCCAGTACTTC. It encodes CASTERYQETQYF.

The gene calls are TRBV28 and TRBJ1-6; no firm D call. Trimming stripped 6 bases from V and 3 bases from J, with 9 bases between. The CDR3 has 14 amino acids. Germline assignment: CDR1 MDHEN and CDR2 SYDVKM. CDR3 in DNA: TGTGCCAGCAGACCACACAGCTATAATTCACCCCTCCACTTT. It specifies CASRPHSYNSPLHF.

This clone was seen a single time. The chain uses TRBV6-6 and TRBJ1-5; D is ambiguous. CDR1 and CDR2 (germline): MNHNY, SVGAGI (reference sequence). With 4 bases removed from V and 0 bases from J, the gap between germline ends came to 7 bases. This CDR3 is built from 14 residues. This CDR3 reads CASSFSDSNQPQHF. The CDR3 coding sequence is TGTGCCAGCAGTTTTTCCGATAGCAATCAGCCCCAGCATTTT.

The chain has TRBV7-6 and TRBJ1-4, with a tentative D call TRBD1 (6 bases). The CDR3 contains 14 residues. The V end lost 2 bases, the J end lost 7 bases, and 11 bases lay between the germline ends. Germline loops: CDR1 SGHVS, CDR2 FNYEAQ. The CDR3 coding sequence is TGTGCCAGCAGCTTAAGGGCAGGGGCTGAAAAACTGTTTTTT. It encodes CASSLRAGAEKLFF.

The chain couples TRBV7-9 to TRBJ1-1; D unclear. The germline gives CDR1 SEHNR, CDR2 FQNEAQ (reference sequence). V was cut by 4 bases and J by 3 bases, with 9 bases left in between. This CDR3 has 13 amino acids. The CDR3 here is CASSSGWDTEAFF. The CDR3 coding sequence is TGTGCCAGCAGCTCCGGCTGGGACACTGAAGCTTTCTTT.

V usage is TRBV9 and J usage is TRBJ1-2; D not resolved. This CDR3 is 12 amino acids long. V lost 0 bases and J lost 5, with 5 bases in between. Germline CDR1 and CDR2: SGDLS and YYNGEE. CDR3 region: CASSVGSYGYTF. Here the CDR3 DNA reads TGTGCCAGCAGCGTAGGGTCGTATGGCTACACCTTC.

This chain uses TRBV2 with TRBJ1-1, with a tentative D call TRBD1 (5 bases). Trimming took off 5 bases at V and 4 bases at J, with 14 bases between the two ends. The CDR3 loop spans 14 amino acids. In germline, CDR1 is SNHLY, CDR2 FYNNEI. The CDR3 sequence is CASSRLGERTEAFF. The CDR3 nucleotides read TGTGCCAGCAGTAGATTGGGGGAGCGCACTGAAGCTTTCTTT.

V usage is TRBV11-3 and J usage is TRBJ2-6; D is unclear. The V end lost 3 bases, the J end lost 0 bases, and 6 bases lay between the germline ends. In germline, CDR1 is SGHNT, CDR2 YENEEA. The CDR3 sequence is 15 residues long. CDR3 coding DNA: TGTGCCAGCAGCTTTCAGAACTCTGGGGCCAACGTCCTGACTTTC. As protein: CASSFQNSGANVLTF.

The CDR3 DNA sequence: TGTGCCAGTAGATTAGACCCTCCCCGGGACAGGAGATTGCATGGCTACACCTTC. Translating it yields CASRLDPPRDRRLHGYTF. The chain is built from TRBV19 and TRBJ1-2; 8 bases agree with TRBD1. Per the germline V gene, CDR1 is LNHDA and CDR2 is SQIVND (reference sequence). This CDR3 is 18 amino acids long. V lost 6 bases to trimming and J lost 6 bases; unmatched junction nucleotides: 21.

The table lists this clone with a count of one. V gene TRBV5-4 combines with J gene TRBJ2-2; the match to TRBD1 covers 9 bases. CDR3 length: 17 amino acids. Per the germline V gene, CDR1 is SGHNT and CDR2 is YYREEE (reference sequence). The V segment lost 3 bases and the J segment 0 bases; nucleotides outside the gene matches: 6. CDR3 DNA sequence: TGTGCCAGCAGCTACCCGGGACAGGGAACGAACACCGGGGAGCTGTTTTTT. Translated, it gives CASSYPGQGTNTGELFF.

This CDR3 is CASSLVGAKNIQYF. For the CDR3, the DNA is TGTGCCAGCAGCTTAGTTGGAGCCAAAAACATTCAGTACTTC. The chain is built from TRBV7-2 and TRBJ2-4; D not resolved. Germline lookup yields CDR1 SGHTA and CDR2 FQGNSA. The length of the CDR3 is 14 residues. Deletions cut 1 base from V and 0 bases from J, with 4 bases between.

The chain combines TRBV25-1 with TRBJ1-5; the D gene is possibly TRBD1 (6 bases). V was pared by 3 bases and J by 1 base, with 13 bases between. The CDR3 totals 16 residues. Per germline, CDR1 MGHDK and CDR2 SYGVNS. The DNA of the CDR3 is TGTGCCAGCAGTGATCGTCCAGGGGCGAGCAATCAGCCCCAGCATTTT. It translates to CASSDRPGASNQPQHF.

The rearrangement joins TRBV19 to TRBJ1-1, with D maybe TRBD1 (6 bases). Trimming cost V 9 bases and J 5 bases, with 16 bases left between them. This CDR3 region has 13 residues. The germline CDR1 and CDR2 sequences are LNHDA and SQIVND (reference sequence). The CDR3 here is CASGEQGRTEAFF. CDR3 DNA: TGTGCCAGCGGAGAACAGGGTCGGACTGAAGCTTTCTTT.

The chain is built from TRBV4-3 and TRBJ1-1, with D maybe TRBD1 (5 bases). V lost 0 bases to trimming and J lost 2 bases, with 7 bases between them. The germline CDR1 and CDR2 sequences are LGHNA and YSLEER. This CDR3 spans 14 amino acids. The CDR3 DNA follows: TGCGCCAGCAGCCAAGACACAGGCAACACTGAAGCTTTCTTT. This encodes CASSQDTGNTEAFF.